This passage covers 20 T cell receptor beta chains from one sample sequenced in a study of CD8+ T cells in alopecia areata. Extracted RNA was reverse transcribed, and the resulting cDNA served as sequencing template. The data were produced by immunoSEQ multiplex PCR, yet TCRdb's version contains in-frame clones alone and is incomplete. The data hold fewer than 250,000 clones, with approximately 45% observed a single time. Treatment here: oral pan-JAK inhibitor, 5-10 mg twice daily. The material sequenced was CD4+ T cells sorted from blood, taken at approximately week 36, from a patient treated with tofacitinib. These TCRs come from a human donor with alopecia areata.

This clone was recorded a few times. The chain employs TRBV2 and TRBJ1-5, with D possibly matching TRBD1 (5 bases). The CDR3 contains 14 residues. V was cut by 7 bases and J by 2 bases, with 12 bases left in between. The V gene's germline CDR1 is SNHLY and CDR2 FYNNEI. The CDR3 DNA reads TGTGCCAGCACAGGACAAGGGGGCAATCAGCCCCAGCATTTT. As protein: CASTGQGGNQPQHF.

In DNA, the CDR3 is TGTGCCAGCATGGAGGACGTCTTCTACGAGCAGTACTTC. This sequence encodes CASMEDVFYEQYF. The chain employs TRBV6-6 and TRBJ2-7, with D perhaps TRBD2 (5 bases). CDR3 length equals 13 residues. Germline CDR1 and CDR2: MNHNY and SVGAGI (reference sequence). V was clipped by 7 bases and J by 3 bases, with 13 bases between them.

This clone was seen only a few times. V usage is TRBV15 and J usage is TRBJ2-1, with 11 bases that match TRBD2. Germline values: CDR1 LNHNV, CDR2 YYDKDF (reference sequence). V dropped 3 bases and J dropped 3; count of bases not matched to a gene: 7. CDR3 size: 17 residues. The CDR3 loop reads CATSSRSGRALYNEQFF. The CDR3 nucleotides read TGTGCCACCAGCAGCCGTAGCGGGAGGGCCCTCTACAATGAGCAGTTCTTC.

This clone was detected only a few times. The V and J genes are TRBV14 and TRBJ2-7; TRBD1 or TRBD2 may be the D gene (5 bases each). In germline, CDR1 is SGHDN, CDR2 FVKESK. The CDR3 is 14 amino acids. V lost 4 bases, J lost 2 bases, and 12 bases lay in between. The CDR3 here is CASSLRDGPYEQYF. The CDR3 DNA is TGTGCCAGCAGCCTCCGGGACGGACCCTACGAGCAGTACTTC.

The rearrangement links TRBV4-1 to TRBJ2-3, with 8 nucleotides matching TRBD2. V trimming: 0 bases; J trimming: 0 bases; junction bases outside the gene matches: 8. The CDR3 is made up of 18 amino acids. CDR1 and CDR2 from the germline V gene are MGHRA and YSYEKL. The CDR3 protein is CASSQDDGRAVSTDTQYF. CDR3 nucleotides: TGCGCCAGCAGCCAAGATGACGGGAGGGCCGTCAGCACAGATACGCAGTATTTT.

V and J are TRBV2 and TRBJ2-1; 10 bases agree with TRBD2. The ends lost 11 bases at V and 7 bases at J; junction bases unmatched: 8. This CDR3 region has 13 residues. CDR1 SNHLY and CDR2 FYNNEI come from the germline V gene. CDR3 bases: TGTGCCGGGAAGCGGGAGGGCCCTAATGAGCAGTTCTTC. Its translation is CAGKREGPNEQFF.

V and J are TRBV29-1 and TRBJ2-2; D is unresolved. The length of the CDR3 is 13 residues. In germline, CDR1 is SQVTM, CDR2 ANQGSEA. V shed 1 base and J shed 2 bases, with 5 bases lying between them. The DNA of the CDR3 is TGCAGCGTTGAAGGCCGAAACACCGGGGAGCTGTTTTTT. Residues: CSVEGRNTGELFF.

This clone turned up a few times. The chain links TRBV6-5 to TRBJ2-1; D might be TRBD1 (6 bases). CDR3 length: 15 amino acids. V was pared by 6 bases and J by 5 bases, with 17 bases between. Looked up from germline, CDR1 is MNHEY and CDR2 is SVGAGI. CDR3 sequence: CASSSTGYPHNEQFF. The CDR3 DNA sequence: TGTGCCAGCAGCTCAACAGGGTACCCCCACAATGAGCAGTTCTTC.

The rearrangement uses TRBV2 and TRBJ1-1; no firm D call. Germline CDR1 and CDR2: SNHLY and FYNNEI. The CDR3 is 14 amino acids. V was clipped by 1 base and J by 1 base, with 7 bases between them. DNA for the CDR3: TGTGCCAGCAGTGAAGAGAGGAGGAACACTGAAGCTTTCTTT. It yields the protein CASSEERRNTEAFF.

This chain uses TRBV5-1 with TRBJ2-5, with 11 bases identical to TRBD1. V lost 4 bases and J lost 1; bases outside the gene matches: 15. This CDR3 comprises 19 residues. Germline loops: CDR1 SGHRS, CDR2 YFSETQ. The CDR3 spells CASSPPTSPGQGGQETQYF. For the CDR3, the DNA is TGCGCCAGCAGCCCGCCAACGAGCCCGGGACAGGGGGGCCAAGAGACCCAGTACTTC.

The chain has TRBV2 and TRBJ2-1; 7 bases map to TRBD1. J was trimmed by 7 bases and V by 8 bases; bases with no gene match: 8. The CDR3 totals 13 residues. The germline V gene has CDR1 SNHLY and CDR2 FYNNEI. The CDR3 DNA is TGTGCCAGCGGGTTGACAGGGATTAATGAGCAGTTCTTC. This gives the protein CASGLTGINEQFF.

Worth noting for this clone: The same CDR3 is also encoded by other DNA sequences in this sample. The chain carries TRBV5-1 and TRBJ2-7; a possible D gene is TRBD1 (5 bases). The CDR3 has 14 amino acids. Trimming took 0 bases from V and 0 from J, leaving 7 bases between them. Germline CDR1 is SGHRS and CDR2 is YFSETQ. CDR3: CASSLEGLSYEQYF. The CDR3 DNA reads TGCGCCAGCAGCTTGGAGGGGCTCTCCTACGAGCAGTACTTC.

The rearrangement joins TRBV18 to TRBJ2-2, with D tentatively TRBD2 (6 bases). Germline CDR1 KGHSH, CDR2 LQKENI. The germline V and J ends were trimmed by 4 bases and 0 bases, with 12 bases remaining between them. The CDR3 sequence is 16 residues long. CDR3 DNA sequence: TGTGCCAGCTCACGGGACGGGGGTGCGAACACCGGGGAGCTGTTTTTT. The encoded protein is CASSRDGGANTGELFF.

This clone has more than one count but fewer than ten. V usage is TRBV19 and J usage is TRBJ2-7; TRBD2 is a possible D gene (5 bases). This CDR3 spans 14 amino acids. Trimming stripped 4 bases from V and 1 base from J, with 11 bases between. Germline V gene lookup returns CDR1 LNHDA and CDR2 SQIVND (reference sequence). The CDR3 here is CASSTGSESYEQYF. The CDR3 DNA is TGTGCCAGTAGTACGGGGAGTGAATCCTACGAGCAGTACTTC. Supplemented by reference TRBV19 and TRBJ2-7, the full variable domain reads DGGITQSPKYLFRKEGQNVTLSCEQNLNHDAMYWYRQDPGQGLRLIYYSQIVNDFQKGDIAEGYSVSREKKESFPLTVTSAQKNPTAFYLCASSTGSESYEQYFGPGTRLTVT.

This clone has just a few counts. The chain carries TRBV7-2 and TRBJ2-2; D is ambiguous. CDR1 is SGHTA and CDR2 is FQGNSA in the germline V gene. The CDR3 sequence is 13 residues long. Trimming removed 5 bases from V and 4 bases from J, with 8 bases in between. CDR3 nucleotide sequence: TGTGCCAGCAGCGCCGGACGCACCGGGGAGCTGTTTTTT. It encodes CASSAGRTGELFF.

This clone has more than one count but fewer than ten. The chain has TRBV7-9 and TRBJ2-1; D perhaps matches TRBD2 (5 bases). CDR1 and CDR2 from the germline V gene are SEHNR and FQNEAQ (reference sequence). Trimming pared 3 bases from V and 10 bases from J, leaving 10 bases between. The CDR3 sequence is 12 residues long. The CDR3 loop reads CASSFVTGEQFF. The CDR3 DNA sequence: TGTGCCAGCAGCTTTGTAACGGGGGAGCAGTTCTTC.

V gene TRBV29-1 combines with J gene TRBJ2-3; no clear D gene. The V gene's germline CDR1 is SQVTM and CDR2 ANQGSEA. Between the trimmed V and J ends, which lost 7 bases and 3 bases, there was a span of 17 bases. The CDR3 is 14 amino acids. CDR3 DNA sequence: TGCAGCGCGGACCGCGGCTATCAGACAGATACGCAGTATTTT. As protein: CSADRGYQTDTQYF.

This clone was recorded many times. V is TRBV27 and J is TRBJ1-2; D remains ambiguous. Trimming removed 6 bases from V and 4 bases from J, with 18 bases in between. The CDR3 has 15 residues. Germline V lookup: CDR1 MNHEY, CDR2 SMNVEV (reference sequence). In DNA form, the CDR3 reads TGTGCCAGCAGCCTGACTCCAAGGCTCTCCTATGGCTACACCTTC. Protein: CASSLTPRLSYGYTF.

This chain links TRBV30 with TRBJ2-2; maybe TRBD2 (6 bases). The CDR3 extends over 13 amino acids. With 8 bases removed from V and 6 bases from J, the gap between germline ends came to 16 bases. The germline gives CDR1 GTSNPN, CDR2 SVGIG (reference sequence). The CDR3 spells CAGRLERSGELFF. The CDR3 DNA reads TGTGCCGGCAGACTAGAGCGGTCCGGGGAGCTGTTTTTT.

The chain couples TRBV29-1 to TRBJ2-7, with D possibly called TRBD1 or TRBD2 (5 bases each). Trimming took off 0 bases at V and 6 bases at J, with 9 bases between the two ends. The CDR3 is made up of 12 amino acids. The germline gives CDR1 SQVTM, CDR2 ANQGSEA. The CDR3 nucleotides are TGCAGCGTTGAAGATGGGGGTTCCGAGCAGTACTTC. It is translated as CSVEDGGSEQYF.